These 10 T cell receptor beta chains were sequenced from one sample in a study of CD8 T cells in Susac syndrome. 0.5 to 1 ug RNA was reverse transcribed with random hexamers. MiXCR was run by TCRdb on the immunoSEQ multiplex PCR reads, yielding one entry per CDR3 protein. The sample has roughly 200,000 distinct CDR3 sequences, 95% seen once. The sequencing sample was made of CD4+ T cells from PBMCs. All receptors come from a human donor with multiple sclerosis.

The chain carries TRBV9 and TRBJ2-4; 12 bases agree with TRBD2. Germline CDR1 SGDLS, CDR2 YYNGEE. This CDR3 spans 17 amino acids. V was clipped by 4 bases and J by 9 bases; unmatched bases: 14. CDR3 coding DNA: TGTGCCAGCAGCCAAGGCGGACTAGCGGGGACCGCTTCCATTCAGTACTTC. Translation: CASSQGGLAGTASIQYF.

V gene TRBV18 combines with J gene TRBJ2-4; 8 nucleotides agree with TRBD2. The germline CDR1 and CDR2 sequences are KGHSH and LQKENI. The CDR3 has 12 residues. V gave up 8 bases and J gave up 11 bases; unmatched junction bases: 8. Written as DNA, the CDR3 is TGTGCCAGCCGAGTGACTAGCGAAGTTCAGTACTTC. Its protein is CASRVTSEVQYF.

V gene TRBV6-1 combines with J gene TRBJ2-1; TRBD2 matches 12 bases. The CDR3 covers 17 residues. The junction had 11 bases not matched to a gene; V was cut back by 7 bases and J by 4 bases. CDR1 MNHNS and CDR2 SASEGT come from the germline V gene. Here the CDR3 reads CASTLRRTSGVYNEQFF. CDR3 nucleotides: TGTGCCAGCACCTTACGACGGACTAGCGGGGTATACAATGAGCAGTTCTTC.

V is TRBV14 and J is TRBJ1-2, with 7 bases aligning to TRBD1. Losses at the gene ends were 4 bases for V and 3 bases for J; bases not matched to a gene: 11. The CDR3 has 16 amino acids. Germline assignment: CDR1 SGHDN and CDR2 FVKESK. The CDR3 sequence: CASSRIGQDADYGYTF. The DNA for the CDR3 is TGTGCCAGCAGCCGGATTGGACAGGATGCGGACTATGGCTACACCTTC. Supplemented by reference TRBV14 and TRBJ1-2, the full variable domain reads EAGVTQFPSHSVIEKGQTVTLRCDPISGHDNLYWYRRVMGKEIKFLLHFVKESKQDESGMPNNRFLAERTGGTYSTLKVQPAELEDSGVYFCASSRIGQDADYGYTFGSGTRLTVV.

The J gene is TRBJ2-5, the V gene TRBV6-5; TRBD2 agrees at 12 bases. The trim removed 4 bases at V and 9 bases at J, leaving 9 bases unmatched. The length of the CDR3 is 15 residues. Germline CDR1 reads MNHEY; CDR2 reads SVGAGI. CDR3 DNA sequence: TGTGCCAGCAGTTCCCTACTAGCGGGGGGTCGGGCCCAGTACTTC. This encodes CASSSLLAGGRAQYF.

The rearrangement links TRBV18 to TRBJ1-1; D gene uncertain. Germline V gene lookup returns CDR1 KGHSH and CDR2 LQKENI. The CDR3 totals 15 residues. The germline V and J ends were trimmed by 2 bases and 0 bases, with 10 bases remaining between them. The CDR3 DNA reads as TGTGCCAGCTCACCAAGGTTGAGCATGAACACTGAAGCTTTCTTT. Protein product: CASSPRLSMNTEAFF.

The V gene is TRBV27, the J gene TRBJ2-7; D is possibly TRBD2 (5 bases). Germline V CDR1 and CDR2: MNHEY, SMNVEV (reference sequence). The V end lost 6 bases, the J end lost 4 bases, and 10 bases lay between the germline ends. The CDR3 has 12 amino acids. CDR3 protein: CASRGDRYEQYV. The CDR3 coding sequence is TGTGCCAGCAGGGGAGATAGATACGAGCAGTACGTC.

The chain joins TRBV29-1 to TRBJ2-3; 10 bases match TRBD2. There are 17 residues in the CDR3. Trimming at V came to 0 bases and at J to 3 bases, leaving 9 bases not matched to a gene. Germline CDR1 SQVTM, CDR2 ANQGSEA. The CDR3 sequence: CSVEEVAGGPWTDTQYF. In DNA form, the CDR3 reads TGCAGCGTTGAAGAAGTAGCGGGGGGACCTTGGACAGATACGCAGTATTTT.

The CDR3 DNA reads TGTGCCAGCAGTGAGGACGACGGTATGAACACTGAAGCTTTCTTT. This codes for CASSEDDGMNTEAFF. The chain combines TRBV2 with TRBJ1-1; D gene unclear. Trimming pared 3 bases from V and 0 bases from J, leaving 11 bases between. Looked up from germline, CDR1 is SNHLY and CDR2 is FYNNEI. The CDR3 is 15 residues long.

The V gene is TRBV3-1, the J gene TRBJ2-6; TRBD1 or TRBD2 may be the D gene (5 bases each). With 1 base removed from V and 12 bases from J, the gap between germline ends came to 7 bases. The CDR3 has 12 amino acids. CDR1 is LGHDT and CDR2 is YNNKEL in the germline V gene (reference sequence). The CDR3 spells CASSQVGGVLTF. The CDR3 DNA is TGTGCCAGCAGCCAAGTTGGGGGCGTCCTGACTTTC.